Sequencing of this T cell receptor beta chain was carried out in a study of T cell responses to AZD1222 COVID-19 vaccine. Germline CDR1 is SGDLS and CDR2 is YYNGEE. CDR3 size: 16 residues. V dropped 2 bases and J dropped 4; count of bases not matched to a gene: 6. Regarding this clone: Antigen specificity is unknown.

Data came from immunoSEQ multiplex PCR; TCRdb stores just in-frame clones and leaves some out. The data contain tens of thousands of clones, 90% of them seen just once; the ten biggest clones take up less than 6%. Pooling was applied to second doses at about 4 or about 12 weeks. Study results and caveats: Repertoire samples came only from after the peak T cell response. Just a handful of AZD1222 recipients were seropositive at baseline.

The receptor comes from an adult who received the AZD1222 COVID-19 vaccine. The V gene is TRBV9, the J gene TRBJ1-3; 10 nucleotides line up with TRBD1. Sequenced here: peripheral blood, sampled 28 days after the second AZD1222 dose. CDR3 in amino acids: CASSVGQGLQGNTIYF. The CDR3 DNA is TGTGCCAGCAGCGTGGGACAGGGGCTACAGGGAAACACCATATATTTT. Complete variable domain (other parts from reference TRBV9 and TRBJ1-3): DSGVTQTPKHLITATGQRVTLRCSPRSGDLSVYWYQQSLDQGLQFLIQYYNGEERAKGNILERFSAQQFPDLHSELNLSSLELGDSALYFCASSVGQGLQGNTIYFGEGSWLTVV.